This entry describes one TCR beta chain. Antigen unknown. These data are taken from a study of shared clonotypes between healthy human individuals. General study results and limits: Richness estimates generally favored naive over memory subsets. Among a handful of donors, about 4.6% of naive CD4 clonotypes were found in common.

Assay: immunoSEQ multiplex PCR; the TCRdb copy retains only in-frame clones and omits some. The sample holds about 1.5 million clones, around 98% seen once. The germline V and J ends were trimmed by 7 bases and 4 bases, with 10 bases remaining between them. This CDR3 has 12 amino acids. Germline CDR1 and CDR2: MDHEN and SYDVKM. The sample comprised naive CD4+ T cells sorted from blood. Subset denoted: CD45RA+ positively selected. The origin of this receptor is a man under 40 in good health. The chain carries TRBV28 and TRBJ1-2; no reliable D call. The CDR3 spells CASMSGPYGYTF. In DNA form, the CDR3 reads TGTGCCAGCATGAGCGGCCCCTATGGCTACACCTTC.